A single sample gave rise to the 30 T cell receptor beta chains below, sequenced in a study of T cell responses to AZD1222 COVID-19 vaccine (dated by TCRdb to the early 2020s). The intended sense of this specimen's time point label: baseline before first vaccination. The library was obtained by the immunoSEQ multiplex PCR assay. TCRdb obtained this table from immuneACCESS and retained in-frame rearrangements with V and J assigned. These tables miss some clones; where compared with another copy, unresolved V genes account for less than half of the shortfall, and the remainder is unexplained. The table for this sample lists 150,000 or so clones; about 90% of them were counted only once. The top ten clonotypes cover under 4% of the sample. The sample consisted of peripheral blood, taken on day 0 of AZD1222 vaccination. Receptors originate from an adult in good health.

V usage is TRBV6-4 and J usage is TRBJ1-1; 8 bases are a match to TRBD1. Per germline, CDR1 MRHNA and CDR2 SNTAGT. The V gene end was trimmed by 4 bases and the J gene end by 12 bases; junction bases not matched to a gene: 10. The CDR3 has 13 residues. As DNA, the CDR3 is TGTGCCAGCAGTGCAGATCAGCAGGGGGCCTCTTTCTTT. Residues: CASSADQQGASFF.

This chain links TRBV7-8 with TRBJ1-3; D call uncertain. V lost 5 bases and J lost 0, with 14 bases in between. Germline assignment: CDR1 SGHVS and CDR2 FQNEAQ. This CDR3 is built from 16 residues. The CDR3 bases are TGTGCCAGCAGCCGAGGCAGGATCCCCTCTGGAAACACCATATATTTT. Amino acid sequence: CASSRGRIPSGNTIYF.

The chain recombines TRBV6-5 with TRBJ2-3; tentatively, D is TRBD2 (6 bases). The CDR3 contains 13 residues. The germline V and J ends were trimmed by 6 bases and 4 bases, with 11 bases remaining between them. The V gene's germline CDR1 is MNHEY and CDR2 SVGAGI. CDR3 amino acids: CASSSGLPDTQYF. As DNA, the CDR3 is TGTGCCAGCAGCTCGGGACTCCCAGATACGCAGTATTTT.

This clone came up once. The chain carries TRBV9 and TRBJ2-2; no definite D call. The V gene's germline CDR1 is SGDLS and CDR2 YYNGEE. The V and J ends lost 1 base and 2 bases respectively, with 0 bases between them. This CDR3 comprises 12 residues. CDR3 region: CASSVNTGELFF. The CDR3 bases are TGTGCCAGCAGCGTAAACACCGGGGAGCTGTTTTTT. Combining the CDR3 with reference TRBV9 and TRBJ2-2 gives the whole variable domain DSGVTQTPKHLITATGQRVTLRCSPRSGDLSVYWYQQSLDQGLQFLIQYYNGEERAKGNILERFSAQQFPDLHSELNLSSLELGDSALYFCASSVNTGELFFGEGSRLTVL.

V usage is TRBV5-1 and J usage is TRBJ2-1, with 14 bases that match TRBD2. CDR3 size: 17 residues. V trimming: 3 bases; J trimming: 0 bases; junction bases outside the gene matches: 2. Germline V gene data show CDR1 as SGHRS and CDR2 as YFSETQ. The chain's CDR3 is CASSWGTSGSSYNEQFF. In DNA, the CDR3 is TGCGCCAGCAGCTGGGGGACTAGCGGGAGCTCCTACAATGAGCAGTTCTTC. The full variable domain, completed using reference TRBV5-1 and TRBJ2-1, is KAGVTQTPRYLIKTRGQQVTLSCSPISGHRSVSWYQQTPGQGLQFLFEYFSETQRNKGNFPGRFSGRQFSNSRSEMNVSTLELGDSALYLCASSWGTSGSSYNEQFFGPGTRLTVL.

This clone occurred once. V usage is TRBV5-1 and J usage is TRBJ1-1; D uncertain. Trimming took 4 bases from V and 3 from J, leaving 10 bases between them. Germline V gene lookup returns CDR1 SGHRS and CDR2 YFSETQ. The CDR3 runs 13 residues. CDR3 sequence reads: CASSVTRDTEAFF. The CDR3 DNA follows: TGCGCCAGCAGCGTAACCCGGGACACTGAAGCTTTCTTT.

The V and J genes are TRBV2 and TRBJ2-2; D might be TRBD2 (6 bases). The CDR3 spans 15 residues. The V end was cut by 5 bases, the J end by 2 bases, with 12 bases between. Germline-derived CDR1 and CDR2 are SNHLY and FYNNEI. CDR3 sequence: CASSIAERNTGELFF. The CDR3 DNA is TGTGCCAGCAGTATAGCGGAACGAAACACCGGGGAGCTGTTTTTT.

V gene TRBV5-8 combines with J gene TRBJ1-1; no clear D gene. Germline values: CDR1 SGHTS, CDR2 YDEGEE. The CDR3 spans 9 residues. V lost 1 base and J 11 bases, leaving 3 bases between the germline ends. CDR3 nucleotides: TGTGCCAGCAGCTTGAGGGCTTTCTTT. Amino acid sequence: CASSLRAFF.

This clone has only one observation. The chain employs TRBV24-1 and TRBJ2-3; no clear D gene. With 0 bases removed from V and 8 bases from J, the gap between germline ends came to 5 bases. The CDR3 covers 12 residues. Germline assignment: CDR1 KGHDR and CDR2 SFDVKD. This CDR3 is CATSDLHFTQYF. CDR3 nucleotides: TGTGCCACCAGTGATTTGCATTTTACGCAGTATTTT.

The gene calls are TRBV3-1 (or the pseudogene TRBV3-2) and TRBJ2-1, with 16 bases aligning to TRBD2. V shed 5 bases and J 8 bases; nucleotides not matched to a gene: 9. This CDR3 contains 17 residues. Germline CDR1 reads LGHDT; CDR2 reads YNNKEL (reference sequence). The CDR3 nucleotides are TGTGCCAGCAGCGCCCCGGGACTAGCGGGAGGGTTCGATGAGCAGTTCTTC. Translated, it gives CASSAPGLAGGFDEQFF.

This chain joins TRBV19 and TRBJ1-5; D possibly corresponds to TRBD1 (6 bases). Germline loops: CDR1 LNHDA, CDR2 SQIVND (reference sequence). Trimming removed 3 bases from V and 0 bases from J, with 15 bases in between. The CDR3 consists of 17 residues. CDR3 sequence reads: CASSIWAGDFSNQPQHF. The CDR3 nucleotides are TGTGCCAGTAGTATCTGGGCAGGGGACTTTAGCAATCAGCCCCAGCATTTT.

The V gene is TRBV11-2, the J gene TRBJ2-1; D remains ambiguous. The CDR3 is made up of 13 amino acids. Germline V CDR1 and CDR2: SGHAT, FQNNGV. Between the trimmed V and J ends, which lost 1 base and 9 bases, there was a span of 10 bases. The CDR3 DNA is TGTGCCAGCAGCTTAGGGCCTAGAGGTGAGCAGTTCTTC. It translates to CASSLGPRGEQFF. The full variable domain, with the rest looked up from reference TRBV11-2 and TRBJ2-1, is EAGVAQSPRYKIIEKRQSVAFWCNPISGHATLYWYQQILGQGPKLLIQFQNNGVVDDSQLPKDRFSAERLKGVDSTLKIQPAKLEDSAVYLCASSLGPRGEQFFGPGTRLTVL.

The V and J genes are TRBV11-3 and TRBJ2-5; perhaps TRBD2 as D (5 bases). CDR1 is SGHNT and CDR2 is YENEEA in the germline V gene. Trimming pared 1 base from V and 7 bases from J, leaving 10 bases between. The CDR3 has 13 residues. CDR3 in DNA: TGTGCCAGCAGCTTAGGGGTGGGAGTGACCCAGTACTTC. Translation gives CASSLGVGVTQYF.

The chain couples TRBV4-3 to TRBJ2-7, with D possibly being TRBD2 (5 bases). Trimming took 0 bases from V and 5 from J, leaving 17 bases between them. This CDR3 region has 16 residues. The germline V gene encodes CDR1 LGHNA and CDR2 YSLEER. CDR3 DNA: TGCGCCAGCAGCCAAGATCTTGGGCAGGCTAGCAACGAGCAGTACTTC. Translating it yields CASSQDLGQASNEQYF.

This sequence joins TRBV18 and TRBJ2-7; 8 bases line up with TRBD2. The CDR3 extends over 18 amino acids. V was clipped by 5 bases and J by 2 bases; unmatched bases: 17. Germline V CDR1 and CDR2: KGHSH, LQKENI. The CDR3 is CASSSIPFTSGGTYEQYF. The CDR3 coding sequence is TGTGCCAGCTCATCGATACCCTTCACTAGCGGAGGGACCTACGAGCAGTACTTC.

J is TRBJ2-3 and V is TRBV7-3, with 11 bases identical to TRBD2. Germline V gives CDR1 SGHTA, CDR2 FQGTGA. Germline trimming cut 5 bases from V and 6 bases from J; bases unmatched to any gene: 7. CDR3 length: 15 residues. The CDR3 protein is CASSMTSGMEDTQYF. The CDR3, as DNA: TGTGCCAGCAGCATGACTAGCGGGATGGAGGATACGCAGTATTTT.

The chain recombines TRBV27 with TRBJ1-6; a weak D match, TRBD1 (6 bases). The length of the CDR3 is 16 residues. Germline V lookup: CDR1 MNHEY, CDR2 SMNVEV (reference sequence). Trimming removed 3 bases from V and 1 base from J, with 10 bases in between. DNA for the CDR3: TGTGCCAGCAGTTTTGACAGGCGGTCCTATAATTCACCCCTCCACTTT. Protein product: CASSFDRRSYNSPLHF.

A few counts support this clone. This sequence joins TRBV9 and TRBJ1-2; D is ambiguous. The CDR3 contains 13 residues. Germline assignment: CDR1 SGDLS and CDR2 YYNGEE. Trimming shortened V by 4 bases and J by 8 bases, and 15 bases separated the two germline ends. The CDR3 nucleotides are TGTGCCAGCAGCCCTTTACGGGCGGGCGGCTACACCTTC. This sequence encodes CASSPLRAGGYTF.

The V call is TRBV28, the J call TRBJ2-2, with D perhaps matching TRBD1 (6 bases). Germline CDR1 and CDR2: MDHEN and SYDVKM. The CDR3 runs to 17 residues. The V and J ends lost 5 bases and 4 bases respectively, with 20 bases between them. The CDR3 spells CASSPPGAPFSTGELFF. CDR3 nucleotides: TGTGCCAGCAGTCCCCCAGGGGCCCCCTTCAGCACCGGGGAGCTGTTTTTT. The whole variable domain, filled in from reference TRBV28 and TRBJ2-2, reads DVKVTQSSRYLVKRTGEKVFLECVQDMDHENMFWYRQDPGLGLRLIYFSYDVKMKEKGDIPEGYSVSREKKERFSLILESASTNQTSMYLCASSPPGAPFSTGELFFGEGSRLTVL.

The rearrangement links TRBV7-2 to TRBJ2-4; 14 nucleotides align to TRBD2. CDR1 and CDR2 (germline): SGHTA, FQGNSA. The CDR3 loop spans 20 amino acids. The V and J ends lost 0 bases and 1 base, in that order; junction bases with no gene match: 8. The CDR3 nucleotides read TGTGCCAGCAGCTTAGCCCGGACTAGCGGGAGGCTCGCTGCCAAAAACATTCAGTACTTC. Its translation: CASSLARTSGRLAAKNIQYF.

The J gene is TRBJ2-4, the V gene TRBV11-2; D is ambiguous. The CDR3 is 17 residues long. The germline gives CDR1 SGHAT, CDR2 FQNNGV. With 3 bases removed from V and 0 bases from J, the gap between germline ends came to 15 bases. DNA for the CDR3: TGTGCCAGCAGCTTGGGATCTTTGTGGGTAGCCAAAAACATTCAGTACTTC. It codes for CASSLGSLWVAKNIQYF.

This chain uses TRBV6-1 with TRBJ1-5, with D tentatively TRBD1 (5 bases). The germline V gene encodes CDR1 MNHNS and CDR2 SASEGT. The ends were cut back, 2 bases at V and 2 bases at J, with 10 bases in the middle. This CDR3 has 15 residues. The CDR3 reads CASSEKGTGNQPQHF. CDR3 coding DNA: TGTGCCAGCAGTGAAAAGGGGACGGGCAATCAGCCCCAGCATTTT.

This chain links TRBV11-3 with TRBJ2-1; 7 bases agree with TRBD2. The CDR3 contains 16 residues. V gave up 1 base and J gave up 8 bases; unmatched junction bases: 11. Germline V gene data show CDR1 as SGHNT and CDR2 as YENEEA. CDR3 sequence (DNA): TGTGCCAGCAGCTTAGTGACTAGCTCCAGTCGCCATGAGCAGTTCTTC. Its protein product is CASSLVTSSSRHEQFF.

With regard to this clone: The sample holds other DNA sequences that translate to the same CDR3. The chain carries TRBV19 and TRBJ2-7; maybe TRBD1 (6 bases). The CDR3 length is 13 residues. V gave up 5 bases and J gave up 3 bases, with 11 bases separating them. Per germline, CDR1 LNHDA and CDR2 SQIVND (reference sequence). This CDR3 is CASSPGQSYEQYF. The CDR3 DNA is TGTGCCAGTAGTCCCGGACAGAGCTACGAGCAGTACTTC.

V is TRBV15 and J is TRBJ1-5; 9 nucleotides match TRBD1. This CDR3 contains 17 residues. CDR1 and CDR2 (germline): LNHNV, YYDKDF (reference sequence). V lost 3 bases, J lost 1 base, and 7 bases stayed unmatched. In DNA, the CDR3 is TGTGCCACCAGCAGTCAACAGGGGGCGAGGAGCAATCAGCCCCAGCATTTT. It yields the protein CATSSQQGARSNQPQHF.

This chain links TRBV5-1 with TRBJ2-1; tentatively, D is TRBD1 or TRBD2 (6 bases each). The CDR3 runs 17 residues. The V gene's germline CDR1 is SGHRS and CDR2 YFSETQ. V shed 4 bases and J shed 7 bases, with 24 bases lying between them. The CDR3 nucleotides are TGCGCCAGCAGCAAAGGCCTGGGGGGCCGCGTGGATAATGAGCAGTTCTTC. It specifies CASSKGLGGRVDNEQFF.

The chain uses TRBV24-1 and TRBJ2-1; TRBD1 matches at 8 bases. This CDR3 has 15 amino acids. The V segment lost 4 bases and the J segment 8 bases; nucleotides outside the gene matches: 9. Germline V gives CDR1 KGHDR, CDR2 SFDVKD. CDR3 residues: CATSDPRTGRDEQFF. CDR3 in DNA: TGTGCCACCAGTGACCCTAGGACAGGGCGCGATGAGCAGTTCTTC.

Of note for this clone: Additional DNA sequences in this sample encode the identical CDR3. The chain recombines TRBV12-3 or TRBV12-4 with TRBJ2-7; TRBD1 matches 7 bases. V dropped 3 bases and J dropped 2; count of bases not matched to a gene: 1. This CDR3 is built from 13 residues. CDR3 sequence (DNA): TGTGCCAGCAGTTTCGACAGGGCCTACGAGCAGTACTTC. Its translation is CASSFDRAYEQYF.

This chain joins TRBV29-1 and TRBJ1-2; the D is unclear. Germline V gene sequence: CDR1 SQVTM, CDR2 ANQGSEA. CDR3 length equals 12 residues. The V end lost 6 bases, the J end lost 7 bases, and 15 bases lay between the germline ends. CDR3 nucleotides: TGCAGCGTCCTCGGGGAGGTGGGTGGCTACACCTTC. This sequence encodes CSVLGEVGGYTF.

The chain has TRBV5-1 and TRBJ2-1; weak D call: TRBD2 (6 bases). Trimming left V 0 bases short and J 8 bases short, with 21 bases between. The CDR3 length is 17 residues. Germline V gives CDR1 SGHRS, CDR2 YFSETQ. The CDR3 sequence is CASSLDSIGSSVYEQFF. CDR3 in DNA: TGCGCCAGCAGCTTGGATTCTATCGGCTCTAGCGTCTATGAGCAGTTCTTC.